The 14 T cell receptor beta chains given below trace back to one sample, sequenced in a study of T cells in women clearing cervical HPV infection. The method was immunoSEQ multiplex PCR; TCRdb's version includes in-frame clones alone and lacks a portion of them. The repertoire table contains fewer than 30,000 clones. Sequenced sample: blood buffy coat. These receptors were obtained from a woman between 18 and 70 years old with a cervical HPV16 infection that either progressed to CIN3+ or cleared (not recorded which).

About this clone: The read falls 3 residues short of the CDR3 end, and the missing part is taken from the germline J gene. The chain couples TRBV20-1 to TRBJ2-5, with a weak D call TRBD1 (6 bases). The CDR3 is made up of 13 amino acids. Trimming cost V 3 bases and J 1 base, with 9 bases left between them. Germline V gene data show CDR1 as DFQATT and CDR2 as SNEGSKA (reference sequence). The CDR3 DNA, read in part, is TGCAGTGCTAGTCGGGACACCCAAGAGACC. As protein: CSASRDTQET. The CDR3, in full, reads CSASRDTQETQYF.

Worth noting for this clone: The missing CDR3 end, 3 residues past where the read stops, is filled in from the germline J gene. The chain links TRBV2 to TRBJ2-7, with 8 positions matching TRBD1. CDR1 is SNHLY and CDR2 is FYNNEI in the germline V gene. With V trimmed by 7 bases and J by 3 bases, 20 bases remained unmatched. This CDR3 is built from 18 residues. Partial CDR3 DNA: TGTGCCAGCAAAGGACAGGGATCTACGGGACTCTCGGTCTACGAG. Amino acids: CASKGQGSTGLSVYE. The whole CDR3 is CASKGQGSTGLSVYEQYF. The full variable domain, in which reference TRBV2 and TRBJ2-7 provide the parts outside the CDR3, is EPEVTQTPSHQVTQMGQEVILRCVPISNHLYFYWYRQILGQKVEFLVSFYNNEISEKSEIFDDQFSVERPDGSNFTLKIRSTKLEDSAMYFCASKGQGSTGLSVYEQYFGPGTRLTVT.

With respect to this clone: The read comes to an end 3 residues before the CDR3 does, leaving the germline J gene to fill in the end. The V gene is TRBV5-4, the J gene TRBJ2-7; TRBD2 matches 12 bases. CDR3 length: 14 amino acids. V lost 0 bases, J lost 5 bases, and 0 bases stayed unmatched. In germline, CDR1 is SGHNT, CDR2 YYREEE (reference sequence). The CDR3 bases that were read are TGTGCCAGCAGCTTGGGACTAGCGGGAGACGAG. Translating it yields CASSLGLAGDE. The entire CDR3 is CASSLGLAGDEQYF. Filled out from reference TRBV5-4 and TRBJ2-7, the complete variable domain reads ETGVTQSPTHLIKTRGQQVTLRCSSQSGHNTVSWYQQALGQGPQFIFQYYREEENGRGNFPPRFSGLQFPNYSSELNVNALELDDSALYLCASSLGLAGDEQYFGPGTRLTVT.

In the case of this clone: The CDR3 goes on 3 residues after the read ends, and that part is filled in from the germline J gene. The chain recombines TRBV5-1 with TRBJ1-4, with D uncertain. Looked up from germline, CDR1 is SGHRS and CDR2 is YFSETQ. V lost 0 bases and J lost 8, with 11 bases in between. The CDR3 is 14 amino acids. The part of the CDR3 DNA that was read is TGCGCCAGCAGCTTGGGACTGACTCGAGAAAAA. It translates to CASSLGLTREK. The full-length CDR3 reads as CASSLGLTREKLFF.

A word on this clone: With the read ending 3 residues before the CDR3 end, the germline J gene is used to fill in that end. The genes are TRBV14 and TRBJ2-7; TRBD1 aligns across 8 bases. The germline gives CDR1 SGHDN, CDR2 FVKESK. Germline trimming cut 4 bases from V and 0 bases from J; bases unmatched to any gene: 5. The CDR3 spans 15 residues. The covered CDR3 bases are TGTGCCAGCAGCCGGCGCGGACAGGGCTCCTACGAG. Its translation is CASSRRGQGSYE. The CDR3 in full is CASSRRGQGSYEQYF.

For this clone: The read ends 3 residues shy of where the CDR3 ends; the end is completed using the germline J gene. Other DNA variants within this sample encode the same CDR3. The rearrangement uses TRBV7-9 and TRBJ1-3; 7 bases align to TRBD1. Germline trimming cut 5 bases from V and 2 bases from J; bases unmatched to any gene: 6. The CDR3 runs 15 residues. The germline CDR1 and CDR2 sequences are SEHNR and FQNEAQ (reference sequence). The sequenced part of the CDR3 DNA is TGTGCCAGCAGCCTAGACAGGGATGCTGGAAACACC. It yields the protein CASSLDRDAGNT. The complete CDR3 sequence is CASSLDRDAGNTIYF. The full variable domain, its missing parts supplied by reference TRBV7-9 and TRBJ1-3, is DTGVSQNPRHKITKRGQNVTFRCDPISEHNRLYWYRQTLGQGPEFLTYFQNEAQLEKSRLLSDRFSAERPKGSFSTLEIQRTEQGDSAMYLCASSLDRDAGNTIYFGEGSWLTVV.

Details on this clone: The read ends 3 residues shy of where the CDR3 ends; the end is completed using the germline J gene. The chain uses TRBV7-2 and TRBJ1-2, with a weak D call TRBD1 (6 bases). Trimming took off 0 bases at V and 4 bases at J, with 12 bases between the two ends. Germline-derived CDR1 and CDR2 are SGHTA and FQGNSA. The CDR3 contains 15 residues. Incomplete CDR3 DNA: TGTGCCAGCAGCTTAGCGGAAAGGGGGTCCTATGGC. Translation: CASSLAERGSYG. The full CDR3 is CASSLAERGSYGYTF.

This clone ranks as medium-sized in terms of frequency. The read stops 3 residues short of the end of the CDR3; the missing end is completed from the germline J gene. This rearrangement joins TRBV5-5 to TRBJ1-2; D is undetermined. Between the trimmed V and J ends, which lost 0 bases and 4 bases, there was a span of 13 bases. This CDR3 comprises 15 residues. The germline CDR1 and CDR2 sequences are SGHKS and YYEKEE (reference sequence). CDR3 bases read: TGTGCCAGCAGCTTGGAACTCACCGTTAGCTATGGC. Its protein is CASSLELTVSYG. The CDR3, in full, reads CASSLELTVSYGYTF. The variable domain in full, completed from reference TRBV5-5 and TRBJ1-2, reads DAGVTQSPTHLIKTRGQQVTLRCSPISGHKSVSWYQQVLGQGPQFIFQYYEKEERGRGNFPDRFSARQFPNYSSELNVNALLLGDSALYLCASSLELTVSYGYTFGSGTRLTVV.

About this clone: The read ends 3 residues shy of where the CDR3 ends; the end is completed using the germline J gene. The rearrangement uses TRBV12-3 or TRBV12-4 and TRBJ2-1; 9 bases are a match to TRBD2. V lost 6 bases to trimming and J lost 5 bases; unmatched junction nucleotides: 8. The CDR3 sequence is 15 residues long. CDR3 in amino acids: CASRRLAGRHNEQFF. The part of the CDR3 DNA that was read is TGTGCCAGCAGGCGTCTAGCGGGAAGACACAATGAG.

In regard to this clone: This sample also contains other DNA sequences that code for the same CDR3. CDR3 sequence reads: CASSPGTDTGELFF. The sequenced part of the CDR3 DNA is TGTGCCAGCTCACCAGGGACAGACACCGGGGAG. The chain couples TRBV18 to TRBJ2-2, with 7 bases matching TRBD1. The CDR3 extends 3 residues past the end of the read, so its final part is completed from the germline J gene. J lost 3 bases, V lost 2 bases, and 0 bases had no gene match. This CDR3 is 14 amino acids long. From germline, CDR1 is KGHSH and CDR2 LQKENI.

CDR3 DNA (partial): TGTGCCAGCGACCCCCGGAGGGGCAATTCACCG. The encoded protein is CASDPRRGNSP. The full CDR3 reads CASDPRRGNSPLFF. The chain carries TRBV2 and TRBJ2-2; the D gene is possibly TRBD2 (6 bases). The read halts 3 residues ahead of the CDR3 end, with the missing end drawn from the germline J gene. Germline CDR1 is SNHLY and CDR2 is FYNNEI. There are 14 residues in the CDR3.

Points on this clone: The read terminates 3 residues before the CDR3 end, so the remaining end is supplied by the germline J gene. This chain connects TRBV19 to TRBJ2-3; TRBD1 aligns across 9 bases. Looked up from germline, CDR1 is LNHDA and CDR2 is SQIVND (reference sequence). The length of the CDR3 is 15 residues. J gave up 2 bases and V 6 bases, and 6 bases lay outside the gene matches. The chain's CDR3 is CASRTGTGHTDTQYF. Partial CDR3 DNA: TGTGCCAGTAGGACAGGGACAGGGCACACAGATACG.

As regards this clone: With the read ending 3 residues before the CDR3 end, the germline J gene is used to fill in that end. The chain has TRBV19 and TRBJ1-5; 7 nucleotides match TRBD1. The germline V gene has CDR1 LNHDA and CDR2 SQIVND (reference sequence). With V trimmed by 4 bases and J by 4 bases, 10 bases remained unmatched. The CDR3 has 16 residues. This CDR3 is CASSKPTNRGNQPQHF. CDR3 bases read: TGTGCCAGTAGTAAACCCACAAACAGGGGTAATCAGCCC.

Of note for this clone: The read ends 3 residues early relative to the CDR3; the germline J gene fills the gap. The chain combines TRBV2 with TRBJ2-1; 8 bases align to TRBD2. J gave up 9 bases and V 8 bases, and 6 bases lay outside the gene matches. The CDR3 runs to 12 residues. Germline loops: CDR1 SNHLY, CDR2 FYNNEI. CDR3 DNA (partial): TGTGCCAGCGACTTAAGCGGGGGTGAG. Translation gives CASDLSGGE. The CDR3 in full is CASDLSGGEQFF.